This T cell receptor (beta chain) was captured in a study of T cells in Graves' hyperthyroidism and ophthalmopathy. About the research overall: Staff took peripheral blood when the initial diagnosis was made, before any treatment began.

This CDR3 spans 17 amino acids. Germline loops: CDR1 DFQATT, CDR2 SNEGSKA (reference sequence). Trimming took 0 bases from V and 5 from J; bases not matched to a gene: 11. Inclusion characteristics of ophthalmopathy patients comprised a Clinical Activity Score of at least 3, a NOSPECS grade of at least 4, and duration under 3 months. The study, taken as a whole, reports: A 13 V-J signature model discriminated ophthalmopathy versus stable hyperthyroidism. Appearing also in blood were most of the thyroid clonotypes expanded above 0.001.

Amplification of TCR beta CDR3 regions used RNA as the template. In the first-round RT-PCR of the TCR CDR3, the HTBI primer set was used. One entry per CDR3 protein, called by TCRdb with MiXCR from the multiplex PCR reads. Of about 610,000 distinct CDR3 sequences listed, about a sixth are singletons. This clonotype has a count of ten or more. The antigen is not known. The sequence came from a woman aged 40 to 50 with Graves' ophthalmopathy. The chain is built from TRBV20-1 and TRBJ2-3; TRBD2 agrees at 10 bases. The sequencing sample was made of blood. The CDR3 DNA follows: TGCAGTGCTAGAGATCCGACTAGCGGGCCGGATATAGATACGCAGTATTTT. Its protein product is CSARDPTSGPDIDTQYF.